These T cell receptor beta chains were read from a single sample in a study of beta chain features in type 1 diabetes. Produced via immunoSEQ multiplex PCR; TCRdb's table is partial and in-frame only. The data show about 150,000 clones, approximately 10% seen once. The material sequenced was central memory CD4+ T cells from blood. These receptors all come from a man aged 30 to 39 with type 1 diabetes. Each CDR3 is given without its conserved first and last residue. A D gene is named only where the DNA matches it firmly.

v_call	j_call	d_call	cdr3_aa
TRBV7-8	.	.	ASSLVAGDLYEQY
TRBV5-1	TRBJ2-5	.	ASSLRTAQETQY
TRBV5-4	TRBJ1-1	.	ASSLAGRENTEAF
TRBV10-3	TRBJ2-7	.	AISASTGSNEQY
TRBV7-3	TRBJ2-1	TRBD2	ASSASGSSYNEQF
TRBV6-1	TRBJ2-1	TRBD2	ASSDVGAGEDEQF
TRBV6-1	TRBJ2-3	TRBD1	ASSPGQGADTQY
TRBV30	TRBJ2-7	TRBD1	AWSERQGLY
TRBV5-1	TRBJ1-1	TRBD1	ASSWRGQVNTEAF
TRBV27	TRBJ2-7	.	ASSLLAGQTYEQY
TRBV7-2	TRBJ2-1	.	ASSDRGTEQF
TRBV27	TRBJ2-1	TRBD2	ASTGTSGTNEQF
TRBV9	TRBJ2-2	.	ASSPRQTNTGELF
TRBV7-3	TRBJ2-1	.	ASSSGQYNEQF
TRBV7-8	TRBJ2-5	TRBD2	ASSHAAGGETQY
TRBV7-2	TRBJ1-2	.	ASSLYSYYGYT
TRBV5-4	TRBJ2-3	TRBD2	ASSLVGGLPTDTQY
TRBV7-2	.	TRBD2	ASSLGSGLANEQY
TRBV5-6	TRBJ2-1	TRBD2	ASSLPGLAGHEQF
TRBV7-2	TRBJ1-5	.	ASRQDSGNQPQH
TRBV2	TRBJ2-2	TRBD2	ASTIAGGPGTGELF
TRBV19	TRBJ2-7	.	ASRKGGLGAGAIYEQY
TRBV30	TRBJ2-1	TRBD2	AWNSGRALGEQF
TRBV5-6	TRBJ2-5	TRBD1	ASSDPGQQETQY
TRBV5-1	TRBJ2-7	TRBD1	ASSLQGEIWNEQY
TRBV7-8	TRBJ1-1	.	ASSFSLNTEAF
TRBV19	TRBJ1-2	TRBD1	ASSVDRGYGYT
TRBV7-2	TRBJ2-7	TRBD2	ASSPERGRPQY
TRBV9	TRBJ2-7	TRBD2	ASSVTSGYEQY
TRBV30	TRBJ1-2	TRBD1	AWMDRAGGGYT
TRBV18	TRBJ1-2	.	ASSPREDGYT
TRBV7-9	TRBJ2-7	.	ASSFYNEQY
TRBV7-2	TRBJ2-4	.	ASSFQTVAKNIQY
TRBV25-1	TRBJ2-1	.	ASSEQGFEQF
TRBV4-3	TRBJ1-1	.	ASSQEQMNTEAF
TRBV29-1	TRBJ1-2	.	SVDSQGWGYT
TRBV5-6	TRBJ2-1	TRBD2	ASSLSLAGYHEQF
TRBV27	TRBJ1-1	.	ASTSDRGKAF
TRBV11-2	TRBJ2-7	.	ASSSTGGNEQY
TRBV21-1	TRBJ1-2	.	ASSKGSGQTKSSYGYT
TRBV27	TRBJ2-2	TRBD2	ASSFGLAGNTGELF
TRBV14	TRBJ2-7	TRBD1	ASSQDMGQGRGEQY
TRBV18	TRBJ2-5	TRBD2	ASSPDLSGRTQY
TRBV18	TRBJ2-7	TRBD2	ASSTGTSADYEQY
TRBV2	TRBJ2-5	TRBD2	ASTSGLQETQY
TRBV18	TRBJ2-5	.	ASSPPELAGETQY
TRBV10-2	TRBJ2-7	TRBD2	ASEMGLAGGYEQY
TRBV28	TRBJ2-1	.	ASSLAGLPEQF
TRBV5-1	TRBJ2-1	TRBD2	ASSSSGSYNEQF
TRBV10-3	TRBJ2-1	.	AISEQGGTFGEQF
TRBV4-2	TRBJ1-1	.	ASSRATGIRSTEAF
TRBV28	TRBJ1-3	TRBD1	ASSLGDRGSGNTIY
TRBV19	TRBJ1-5	TRBD1	ASTRDRGGSNQPQH
TRBV5-1	TRBJ1-5	TRBD1	ASSQGQNQPQH
TRBV6-6	TRBJ2-7	TRBD2	ASSYSLAGGPGEQY
TRBV7-8	TRBJ2-1	.	ASSFRPVAEGHEQF
TRBV7-8	TRBJ1-5	.	ASSPRVNQPQH
TRBV11-2	TRBJ1-1	.	ASSRTLEAF
TRBV7-2	TRBJ1-2	TRBD1	ASSPGRETGRSGYT
TRBV4-2	TRBJ2-3	TRBD2	ASSQDRSGGYTDTQY